The 16 T cell receptor beta chains below all came from one sample that was sequenced in a study of cytotoxic CD8 clonotypes in ibrutinib-treated CLL. Only in-frame clones appear in the TCRdb table, and some are missing; sequencing was by immunoSEQ multiplex PCR. The sample holds 300,000 to 400,000 clones, 60% to 80% seen once. Sequenced material: PBMCs, taken after 36 months of ibrutinib treatment. The receptors were sampled from a human donor with chronic lymphocytic leukemia.

This clone was observed a single time. The chain couples TRBV19 to TRBJ1-6; D remains ambiguous. This CDR3 is 11 amino acids long. CDR1 and CDR2 from the germline V gene are LNHDA and SQIVND (reference sequence). The V and J ends lost 4 bases and 17 bases respectively, with 12 bases between them. For the CDR3, the DNA is TGTGCCAGTAGTAAGCAGATACTTATCCACTTT. Translated: CASSKQILIHF. Drawing the rest from reference TRBV19 and TRBJ1-6, the complete variable domain is DGGITQSPKYLFRKEGQNVTLSCEQNLNHDAMYWYRQDPGQGLRLIYYSQIVNDFQKGDIAEGYSVSREKKESFPLTVTSAQKNPTAFYLCASSKQILIHFGNGTRLTVT.

The chain recombines TRBV6-5 with TRBJ1-2; TRBD1 might be the D (6 bases). The V end lost 6 bases, the J end lost 6 bases, and 11 bases lay between the germline ends. This CDR3 has 12 residues. Germline CDR1 MNHEY, CDR2 SVGAGI. Here the CDR3 reads CASSRTADGYTF. In DNA form, the CDR3 reads TGTGCCAGCAGCCGGACAGCTGATGGCTACACCTTC.

The chain recombines TRBV7-2 with TRBJ2-3, with 8 bases that match TRBD2. V lost 2 bases, J lost 8 bases, and 18 bases stayed unmatched. Germline CDR1 reads SGHTA; CDR2 reads FQGNSA. This CDR3 region has 18 residues. The CDR3 here is CASSLISGLVAGLGTQYF. The CDR3 DNA is TGTGCCAGCAGCTTAATATCGGGGTTGGTAGCGGGATTAGGTACGCAGTATTTT. Complete variable domain (other parts from reference TRBV7-2 and TRBJ2-3): GAGVSQSPSNKVTEKGKDVELRCDPISGHTALYWYRQSLGQGLEFLIYFQGNSAPDKSGLPSDRFSAERTGGSVSTLTIQRTQQEDSAVYLCASSLISGLVAGLGTQYFGPGTRLTVL.

This clone was picked up a small number of times. This chain joins TRBV29-1 and TRBJ1-1, with unresolved D. The CDR3 totals 13 residues. The V and J ends lost 3 bases and 0 bases respectively, with 8 bases between them. Looked up from germline, CDR1 is SQVTM and CDR2 is ANQGSEA. Here the CDR3 reads CSVDRRLNTEAFF. In nucleotides, the CDR3 is TGCAGCGTTGATAGGAGATTGAACACTGAAGCTTTCTTT.

There are a few counts of this clone. The chain is built from TRBV28 and TRBJ1-2; D perhaps matches TRBD1 (5 bases). Germline V CDR1 and CDR2: MDHEN, SYDVKM. V lost 0 bases to trimming and J lost 3 bases, with 11 bases between them. The CDR3 runs to 15 residues. The chain's CDR3 is CASSLWSGQDYGYTF. In nucleotides, the CDR3 is TGTGCCAGCAGTTTATGGTCAGGGCAAGACTATGGCTACACCTTC.

J is TRBJ2-5 and V is TRBV9, with D maybe TRBD2 (5 bases). The CDR3 extends over 17 amino acids. CDR1 SGDLS and CDR2 YYNGEE come from the germline V gene. V was clipped by 0 bases and J by 4 bases, with 19 bases between them. CDR3 coding DNA: TGTGCCAGCAGCGTAGGTATCGGGAACGTAGTAAGAGAGACCCAGTACTTC. Translated: CASSVGIGNVVRETQYF. The entire variable domain, with the rest obtained from reference TRBV9 and TRBJ2-5, is as follows: DSGVTQTPKHLITATGQRVTLRCSPRSGDLSVYWYQQSLDQGLQFLIQYYNGEERAKGNILERFSAQQFPDLHSELNLSSLELGDSALYFCASSVGIGNVVRETQYFGPGTRLLVL.

This clone was seen a single time. Relative to the germline gene, one junction end is altered; a read error may explain this. V and J are TRBV19 and TRBJ1-6; the D gene is possibly TRBD1 (5 bases). Germline CDR1 is LNHDA and CDR2 is SQIVND (reference sequence). This CDR3 spans 12 amino acids. The DNA of the CDR3 is TGTGCCAGTGGGCAGGGAAATTTACCCCTCCACTTT. Its protein product is CASGQGNLPLHF.

CDR3 in DNA: TGCGCCAGCAGCTTGGGACAGGGTATTAATTCACCCCTCCACTTT. Protein product: CASSLGQGINSPLHF. The genes are TRBV5-1 and TRBJ1-6; 7 bases are shared with TRBD1. The CDR3 runs 15 residues. Germline V gene lookup returns CDR1 SGHRS and CDR2 YFSETQ. V shed 0 bases, J shed 6 bases, and the junction held 3 bases outside the gene matches.

This clone was counted once. This chain uses TRBV9 with TRBJ2-7; TRBD1 is a possible D gene (6 bases). The germline gives CDR1 SGDLS, CDR2 YYNGEE. V was clipped by 0 bases and J by 4 bases, with 8 bases between them. The CDR3 covers 13 residues. CDR3 in amino acids: CASSVAQGYEQYF. The CDR3 DNA follows: TGTGCCAGCAGCGTAGCACAGGGTTACGAGCAGTACTTC.

The chain links TRBV2 to TRBJ2-7; D ambiguous. The V and J ends lost 4 bases and 3 bases respectively, with 13 bases between them. Per germline, CDR1 SNHLY and CDR2 FYNNEI. This CDR3 has 14 residues. In DNA form, the CDR3 reads TGTGCCAGCAGTGGCTTGCCCCTCATCTACGAGCAGTACTTC. Translated, it gives CASSGLPLIYEQYF.

The chain recombines TRBV29-1 with TRBJ2-1, with 9 nucleotides matching TRBD2. Germline V CDR1 and CDR2: SQVTM, ANQGSEA. The trim removed 0 bases at V and 8 bases at J, leaving 11 bases unmatched. CDR3 length: 16 amino acids. The CDR3, as DNA: TGCAGCGTTGAAGATCTTCAGGAAGCGGGAGGCTATGAGCAGTTCTTC. It specifies CSVEDLQEAGGYEQFF.

This chain links TRBV4-3 with TRBJ2-7, with D possibly being TRBD2 (6 bases). The V gene's germline CDR1 is LGHNA and CDR2 YSLEER. V was pared by 0 bases and J by 4 bases, with 13 bases between. The CDR3 covers 15 residues. The CDR3 sequence: CASSQDAGIDYEQYF. The CDR3 coding sequence is TGCGCCAGCAGCCAAGATGCGGGAATTGATTACGAGCAGTACTTC.

V is TRBV7-9 and J is TRBJ1-4; a weak D match, TRBD1 (5 bases). Between the trimmed V and J ends, which lost 3 bases and 7 bases, there was a span of 12 bases. Germline V gene lookup returns CDR1 SEHNR and CDR2 FQNEAQ (reference sequence). CDR3 length equals 14 residues. The CDR3 nucleotides are TGTGCCAGCAGCTTGGTGGGACCGGGTGAAAAACTGTTTTTT. Translation: CASSLVGPGEKLFF.

This chain connects TRBV7-9 to TRBJ2-2, with D unresolved. V lost 5 bases and J 6 bases, leaving 7 bases between the germline ends. The CDR3 has 12 residues. Germline lookup yields CDR1 SEHNR and CDR2 FQNEAQ (reference sequence). The CDR3 loop is CASSASAGELFF. The CDR3 nucleotides are TGTGCCAGCAGCGCTAGTGCCGGGGAGCTGTTTTTT.

CDR3 sequence: CASSQLGREQYF. DNA of the CDR3: TGTGCCAGCAGCCAATTAGGTCGGGAGCAGTACTTC. The chain has TRBV27 and TRBJ2-7; no reliable D call. This CDR3 contains 12 residues. Germline V gene data show CDR1 as MNHEY and CDR2 as SMNVEV (reference sequence). Between the trimmed V and J ends, which lost 6 bases and 7 bases, there was a span of 13 bases.

The J gene is TRBJ1-2, the V gene TRBV7-9, with TRBD1 identical over 10 bases. The CDR3 runs 16 residues. Germline V gene sequence: CDR1 SEHNR, CDR2 FQNEAQ (reference sequence). The V gene end was trimmed by 5 bases and the J gene end by 4 bases; junction bases not matched to a gene: 10. CDR3 residues: CASSRGTGDKGYGYTF. CDR3 bases: TGTGCCAGCAGCCGCGGGACAGGGGACAAGGGCTATGGCTACACCTTC.